This entry lists 25 T cell receptor beta chains sequenced from one sample in a study of blood T cell repertoires in COVID-19. Data came from immunoSEQ multiplex PCR; TCRdb stores just in-frame clones and leaves some out. The sample consists of 150,000 or so clones, 70% to 90% of them appearing once. The sequenced sample was peripheral blood. Receptor source: a man between 60 and 75 years old who had recovered from COVID-19.

This clone was detected only once. CDR3 region: CASSLSVYEQYF. CDR3 in DNA: TGTGCCAGCAGTTTGTCAGTATACGAGCAGTACTTC. The rearrangement uses TRBV12-3 or TRBV12-4 and TRBJ2-7; no clear D gene. V lost 3 bases to trimming and J lost 4 bases, with 7 bases between them. CDR3 length: 12 residues.

The V call is TRBV18, the J call TRBJ1-1; D ambiguous. The CDR3 is 15 residues long. The V and J ends lost 2 bases and 3 bases respectively, with 13 bases between them. Germline CDR1 and CDR2: KGHSH and LQKENI. The CDR3 DNA is TGTGCCAGCTCACCATTAACGCTCCCGGACACTGAAGCTTTCTTT. This translates into CASSPLTLPDTEAFF.

This clone has more than one count but fewer than ten. This CDR3 reads CASSIVPGSGNTIYF. CDR3 DNA sequence: TGTGCCAGTAGTATAGTGCCGGGATCTGGAAACACCATATATTTT. The V call is TRBV19, the J call TRBJ1-3; D uncertain. The germline V and J ends were trimmed by 1 base and 1 base, with 8 bases remaining between them. The CDR3 is 15 amino acids. Germline V CDR1 and CDR2: LNHDA, SQIVND (reference sequence).

This chain connects TRBV30 to TRBJ1-3; D may be TRBD1 (6 bases). Trimming took 4 bases from V and 3 from J, leaving 10 bases between them. The CDR3 is made up of 13 amino acids. The germline V gene has CDR1 GTSNPN and CDR2 SVGIG (reference sequence). CDR3 nucleotides: TGTGCCTGGAACAGGGAACTTGGAAACACCATATATTTT. Translated, it gives CAWNRELGNTIYF.

The chain combines TRBV3-1 (or the pseudogene TRBV3-2) with TRBJ1-6, with D perhaps TRBD1 (6 bases). The CDR3 runs 16 residues. Per germline, CDR1 LGHDT and CDR2 YNNKEL (reference sequence). The V end lost 4 bases, the J end lost 5 bases, and 15 bases lay between the germline ends. CDR3 amino acids: CASSRTLGQNNSPLHF. The DNA of the CDR3 is TGTGCCAGCAGCCGCACCCTAGGACAGAATAATTCACCCCTCCACTTT.

This clone appeared a few times. This chain connects TRBV7-6 to TRBJ1-1; 10 positions match TRBD1. Germline trimming cut 6 bases from V and 5 bases from J; bases unmatched to any gene: 6. The CDR3 has 14 amino acids. CDR1 and CDR2 (germline): SGHVS, FNYEAQ. CDR3: CASRRQGAWTEAFF. Here the CDR3 DNA reads TGTGCCAGCAGAAGACAGGGGGCGTGGACTGAAGCTTTCTTT.

The rearrangement links TRBV6-5 to TRBJ1-4; TRBD1 is a possible D gene (5 bases). CDR1 MNHEY and CDR2 SVGAGI come from the germline V gene. Trimming took off 8 bases at V and 3 bases at J, with 10 bases between the two ends. There are 13 residues in the CDR3. This CDR3 reads CASRGGSNEKLFF. The CDR3 DNA follows: TGTGCCAGCCGCGGGGGTTCTAATGAAAAACTGTTTTTT.

The CDR3 DNA follows: TGTGCCAGCAGCCTGGGACAGGGGGTTGAAGCTTTCTTT. Amino acid sequence: CASSLGQGVEAFF. The genes are TRBV7-9 and TRBJ1-1, with 11 positions matching TRBD1. The CDR3 spans 13 residues. With 5 bases clipped from V and 7 bases from J, the junction kept 3 bases outside the gene matches. Germline loops: CDR1 SEHNR, CDR2 FQNEAQ (reference sequence). The full variable domain, with the rest looked up from reference TRBV7-9 and TRBJ1-1, is DTGVSQNPRHKITKRGQNVTFRCDPISEHNRLYWYRQTLGQGPEFLTYFQNEAQLEKSRLLSDRFSAERPKGSFSTLEIQRTEQGDSAMYLCASSLGQGVEAFFGQGTRLTVV.

V usage is TRBV7-2 and J usage is TRBJ1-1; TRBD1 is a possible D gene (5 bases). The CDR3 consists of 12 residues. Trimming removed 0 bases at V and 7 bases at J, with 6 bases between. CDR1 and CDR2 (germline): SGHTA, FQGNSA. The CDR3 nucleotides are TGTGCCAGCAGCTTAGCCGACAGTGAAGCTTTCTTT. It specifies CASSLADSEAFF.

This clone occurred a few times. The chain couples TRBV4-3 to TRBJ2-3, with D maybe TRBD2 (5 bases). The germline V gene encodes CDR1 LGHNA and CDR2 YSLEER. The CDR3 consists of 17 residues. The ends were cut back, 0 bases at V and 5 bases at J, with 18 bases in the middle. As DNA, the CDR3 is TGCGCCAGCAGCCAAGAATCCGGGAATGTGATAGTAGATACGCAGTATTTT. It yields the protein CASSQESGNVIVDTQYF.

This chain connects TRBV11-2 to TRBJ2-5; TRBD2 aligns across 14 bases. CDR3 size: 17 residues. Germline trimming cut 5 bases from V and 5 bases from J; bases unmatched to any gene: 10. Germline-derived CDR1 and CDR2 are SGHAT and FQNNGV. The CDR3 coding sequence is TGTGCCAGCAGCACTAGTGGACTAGCGGGGGGAAGCGAGACCCAGTACTTC. Its translation: CASSTSGLAGGSETQYF.

The CDR3 bases are TGTGCCAGCAGCTTCAACAGGGGGCCCCTCTACGAGCAGTACTTC. Translating it yields CASSFNRGPLYEQYF. The rearrangement links TRBV5-4 to TRBJ2-7; 9 bases map to TRBD1. V was pared by 2 bases and J by 3 bases, with 6 bases of the junction left unmatched. The CDR3 has 15 amino acids. Germline CDR1 is SGHNT and CDR2 is YYREEE (reference sequence).

This clone was counted at least ten times. V usage is TRBV4-2 and J usage is TRBJ1-3; TRBD1 matches 8 bases. Losses at the gene ends were 5 bases for V and 2 bases for J; bases not matched to a gene: 2. Germline-derived CDR1 and CDR2 are LGHNA and YNFKEQ. This CDR3 region has 14 residues. The CDR3 nucleotides are TGTGCCAGCAGCTCGACAGGGGCTGGAAACACCATATATTTT. Translating it yields CASSSTGAGNTIYF.

The chain combines TRBV12-3 or TRBV12-4 with TRBJ1-1; D ambiguous. The V and J ends lost 1 base and 6 bases respectively, with 9 bases between them. CDR3 length equals 13 residues. The CDR3 here is CASSLGESAEAFF. In DNA, the CDR3 is TGTGCCAGCAGTTTAGGGGAGTCGGCTGAAGCTTTCTTT.

This clone was detected a few times. The V gene is TRBV7-2, the J gene TRBJ1-5; D is unclear. The CDR3 has 13 residues. CDR1 and CDR2 from the germline V gene are SGHTA and FQGNSA. V was cut by 5 bases and J by 5 bases, with 10 bases left in between. The CDR3 DNA reads TGTGCCAGCAGCCCCCACACAGATCAGCCCCAGCATTTT. As protein: CASSPHTDQPQHF.

This clone was detected only a few times. The rearrangement links TRBV7-6 to TRBJ2-7, with 10 bases aligning to TRBD2. Losses at the gene ends were 4 bases for V and 4 bases for J; bases not matched to a gene: 7. Germline CDR1 SGHVS, CDR2 FNYEAQ. This CDR3 region has 15 residues. The CDR3 nucleotides are TGTGCCAGCAGCTCCCTTAGGACTAGCGGATACGAGCAGTACTTC. Its translation is CASSSLRTSGYEQYF.

The chain uses TRBV2 and TRBJ1-2; 10 bases line up with TRBD1. CDR1 and CDR2 (germline): SNHLY, FYNNEI. There are 13 residues in the CDR3. With V trimmed by 8 bases and J by 8 bases, 8 bases remained unmatched. CDR3 region: CASGRQGAGGYTF. DNA of the CDR3: TGTGCCAGCGGCCGACAGGGGGCTGGAGGCTACACCTTC.

This chain uses TRBV12-3 or TRBV12-4 with TRBJ1-1; D not resolved. The ends were cut back, 6 bases at V and 5 bases at J, with 10 bases in the middle. The CDR3 has 12 residues. CDR3 in amino acids: CASSHSLTEAFF. The DNA for the CDR3 is TGTGCCAGCAGCCACTCATTGACTGAAGCTTTCTTT.

This rearrangement joins TRBV6-6 to TRBJ1-2, with TRBD1 matching over 7 bases. The CDR3 runs 14 residues. The J segment lost 4 bases and the V segment lost 7 bases, leaving 9 bases of the junction unmatched. Germline CDR1 is MNHNY and CDR2 is SVGAGI (reference sequence). CDR3 amino acids: CASTKGAATYGYTF. The CDR3 DNA follows: TGTGCCAGCACAAAGGGGGCGGCGACCTATGGCTACACCTTC.

This clone has a handful of counts. This chain joins TRBV2 and TRBJ1-6, with 10 bases aligning to TRBD1. Germline assignment: CDR1 SNHLY and CDR2 FYNNEI. J lost 9 bases, V lost 4 bases, and 3 bases had no gene match. This CDR3 spans 14 amino acids. The CDR3 sequence is CASSGQGAVSPLHF. In DNA, the CDR3 is TGTGCCAGCAGTGGACAGGGGGCCGTTTCACCCCTCCACTTT. The full variable domain, with the rest looked up from reference TRBV2 and TRBJ1-6, is EPEVTQTPSHQVTQMGQEVILRCVPISNHLYFYWYRQILGQKVEFLVSFYNNEISEKSEIFDDQFSVERPDGSNFTLKIRSTKLEDSAMYFCASSGQGAVSPLHFGNGTRLTVT.

The DNA of the CDR3 is TGTGCCAGCGCCACTACACCTGTGGGGGAGCTGTTTTTT. This sequence encodes CASATTPVGELFF. The rearrangement uses TRBV12-3 or TRBV12-4 and TRBJ2-2; D uncertain. Deletions cut 8 bases from V and 8 bases from J, with 15 bases between. This CDR3 contains 13 residues.

Only a few counts were recorded for this clone. CDR3 DNA sequence: TGTGCCAGCACCAAGGGGGGGATTGGCTATGGCTACACCTTC. Encoded protein: CASTKGGIGYGYTF. The chain recombines TRBV6-5 with TRBJ1-2, with D perhaps TRBD1 (6 bases). Germline values: CDR1 MNHEY, CDR2 SVGAGI. The CDR3 has 14 amino acids. Trimming removed 7 bases at V and 4 bases at J, with 16 bases between.

Worth noting for this clone: The same CDR3 can be traced to other DNA sequences in this sample. This chain joins TRBV11-2 and TRBJ2-2; the D gene is possibly TRBD1 (6 bases). This CDR3 is built from 14 residues. Germline CDR1 SGHAT, CDR2 FQNNGV. V was clipped by 4 bases and J by 2 bases, with 8 bases between them. For the CDR3, the DNA is TGTGCCAGCAGCTCACAGGGAAACACCGGGGAGCTGTTTTTT. Its protein is CASSSQGNTGELFF. Combining the CDR3 with reference TRBV11-2 and TRBJ2-2 gives the whole variable domain EAGVAQSPRYKIIEKRQSVAFWCNPISGHATLYWYQQILGQGPKLLIQFQNNGVVDDSQLPKDRFSAERLKGVDSTLKIQPAKLEDSAVYLCASSSQGNTGELFFGEGSRLTVL.

This chain joins TRBV27 and TRBJ2-7; D is possibly TRBD1 (6 bases). The CDR3 is made up of 12 amino acids. Trimming removed 5 bases at V and 3 bases at J, with 8 bases between. Germline V gene lookup returns CDR1 MNHEY and CDR2 SMNVEV (reference sequence). CDR3 in DNA: TGTGCCAGCAGTAAAGGGGGCTACGAGCAGTACTTC. This sequence encodes CASSKGGYEQYF.

The table lists this clone with a count of one. CDR3 protein: CASSSGERKDQPQHF. The CDR3 DNA reads as TGTGCCAGCAGCTCAGGGGAAAGGAAGGATCAGCCCCAGCATTTT. This chain uses TRBV4-2 with TRBJ1-5, with D possibly TRBD1 on 6 matching bases. Germline CDR1 reads LGHNA; CDR2 reads YNFKEQ. The V and J ends lost 5 bases and 5 bases respectively, with 16 bases between them. The CDR3 has 15 amino acids.